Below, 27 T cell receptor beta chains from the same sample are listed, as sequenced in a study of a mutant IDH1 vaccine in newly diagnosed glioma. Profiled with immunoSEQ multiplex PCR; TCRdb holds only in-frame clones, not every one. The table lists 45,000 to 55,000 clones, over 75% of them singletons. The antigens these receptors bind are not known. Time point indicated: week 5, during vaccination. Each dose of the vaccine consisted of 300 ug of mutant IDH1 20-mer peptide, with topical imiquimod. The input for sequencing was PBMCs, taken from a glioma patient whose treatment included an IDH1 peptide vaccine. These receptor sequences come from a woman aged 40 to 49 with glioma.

As DNA, the CDR3 is TGTGCCAGTAGATTGGGGCCCTCTAACTATGGCTACACCTTC. Amino acid sequence: CASRLGPSNYGYTF. The chain uses TRBV19 and TRBJ1-2; the D gene is possibly TRBD1 (5 bases). The CDR3 consists of 14 residues. Trimming cost V 6 bases and J 0 bases, with 11 bases left between them. Looked up from germline, CDR1 is LNHDA and CDR2 is SQIVND (reference sequence). The whole variable domain, remainder taken from reference TRBV19 and TRBJ1-2, is DGGITQSPKYLFRKEGQNVTLSCEQNLNHDAMYWYRQDPGQGLRLIYYSQIVNDFQKGDIAEGYSVSREKKESFPLTVTSAQKNPTAFYLCASRLGPSNYGYTFGSGTRLTVV.

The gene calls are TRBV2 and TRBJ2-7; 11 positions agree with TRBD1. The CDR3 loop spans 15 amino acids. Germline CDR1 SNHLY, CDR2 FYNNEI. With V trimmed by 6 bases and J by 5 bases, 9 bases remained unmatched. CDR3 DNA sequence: TGTGCCAGCAGACGGGACAGGGGGGGCAGGGACGAGCAGTACTTC. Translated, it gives CASRRDRGGRDEQYF.

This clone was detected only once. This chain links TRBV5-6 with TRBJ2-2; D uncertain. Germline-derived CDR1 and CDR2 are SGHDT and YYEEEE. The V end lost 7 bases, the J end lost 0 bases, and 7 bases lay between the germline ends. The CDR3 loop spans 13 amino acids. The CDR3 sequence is CASLRTNTGELFF. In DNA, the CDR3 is TGTGCCAGCCTTCGTACGAACACCGGGGAGCTGTTTTTT.

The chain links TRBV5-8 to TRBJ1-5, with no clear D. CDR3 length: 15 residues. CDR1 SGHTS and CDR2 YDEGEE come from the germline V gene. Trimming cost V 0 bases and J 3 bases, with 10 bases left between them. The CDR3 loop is CASSLVWVPNQPQHF. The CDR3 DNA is TGTGCCAGCAGCTTGGTGTGGGTTCCCAATCAGCCCCAGCATTTT.

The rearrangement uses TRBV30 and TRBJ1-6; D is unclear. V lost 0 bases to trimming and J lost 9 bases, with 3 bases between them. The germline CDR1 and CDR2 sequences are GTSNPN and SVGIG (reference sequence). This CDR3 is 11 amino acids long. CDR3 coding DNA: TGTGCCTGGAGTGTAGGTTCACCCCTCCACTTT. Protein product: CAWSVGSPLHF.

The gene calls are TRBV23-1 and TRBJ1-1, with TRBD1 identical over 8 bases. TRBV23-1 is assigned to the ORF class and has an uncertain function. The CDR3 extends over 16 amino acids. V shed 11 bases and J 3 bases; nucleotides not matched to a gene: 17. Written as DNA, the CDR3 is TGCGCCCCTGGGGGACAGGTGGTTCGGGGGGACACTGAAGCTTTCTTT. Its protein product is CAPGGQVVRGDTEAFF.

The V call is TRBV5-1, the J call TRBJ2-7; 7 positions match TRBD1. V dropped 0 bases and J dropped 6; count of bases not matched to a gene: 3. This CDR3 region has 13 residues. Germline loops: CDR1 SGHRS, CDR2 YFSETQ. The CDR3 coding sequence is TGCGCCAGCAGCTTGGATACAGGGGTCGAGCAGTACTTC. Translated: CASSLDTGVEQYF.

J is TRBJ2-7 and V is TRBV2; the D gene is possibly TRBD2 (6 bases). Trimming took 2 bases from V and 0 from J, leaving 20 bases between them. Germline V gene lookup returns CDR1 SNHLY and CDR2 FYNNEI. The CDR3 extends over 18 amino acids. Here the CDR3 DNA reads TGTGCCAGCAGTGAACGAGGTCGGGAGCAGGTTCCCTCCTACGAGCAGTACTTC. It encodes CASSERGREQVPSYEQYF.

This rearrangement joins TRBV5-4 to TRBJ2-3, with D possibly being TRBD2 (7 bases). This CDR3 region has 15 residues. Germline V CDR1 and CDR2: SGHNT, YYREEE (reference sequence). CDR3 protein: CVYSRAGAITDTQYF. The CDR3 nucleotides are TGTGTCTACAGCAGGGCGGGGGCGATCACAGATACGCAGTATTTT. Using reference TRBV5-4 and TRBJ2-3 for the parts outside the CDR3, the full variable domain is ETGVTQSPTHLIKTRGQQVTLRCSSQSGHNTVSWYQQALGQGPQFIFQYYREEENGRGNFPPRFSGLQFPNYSSELNVNALELDDSALYLCVYSRAGAITDTQYFGPGTRLTVL.

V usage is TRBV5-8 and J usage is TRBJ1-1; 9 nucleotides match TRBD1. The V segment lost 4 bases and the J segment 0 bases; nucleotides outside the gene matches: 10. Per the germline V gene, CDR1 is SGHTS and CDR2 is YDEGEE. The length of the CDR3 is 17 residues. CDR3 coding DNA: TGTGCCAGCAGCCCCCGGCACAGGGGGCCATTGAACACTGAAGCTTTCTTT. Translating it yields CASSPRHRGPLNTEAFF.

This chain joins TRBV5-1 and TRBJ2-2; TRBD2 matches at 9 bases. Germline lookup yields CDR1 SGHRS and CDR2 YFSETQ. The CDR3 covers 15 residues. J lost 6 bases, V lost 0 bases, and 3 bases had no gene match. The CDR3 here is CASSLDQRGAGELFF. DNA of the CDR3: TGCGCCAGCAGCTTGGATCAGCGGGGGGCCGGGGAGCTGTTTTTT.

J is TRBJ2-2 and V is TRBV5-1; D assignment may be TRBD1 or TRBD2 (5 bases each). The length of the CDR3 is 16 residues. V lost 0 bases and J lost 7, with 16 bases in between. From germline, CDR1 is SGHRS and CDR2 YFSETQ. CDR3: CASSLASGPWVGELFF. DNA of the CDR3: TGCGCCAGCAGCTTGGCCTCGGGACCATGGGTCGGGGAGCTGTTTTTT.

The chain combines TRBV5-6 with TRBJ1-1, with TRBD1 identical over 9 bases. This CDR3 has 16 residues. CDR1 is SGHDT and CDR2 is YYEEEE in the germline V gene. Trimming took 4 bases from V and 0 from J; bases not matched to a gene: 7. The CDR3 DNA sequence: TGTGCCAGCAGCCCCGGACAGGGGTACATGAACACTGAAGCTTTCTTT. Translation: CASSPGQGYMNTEAFF.

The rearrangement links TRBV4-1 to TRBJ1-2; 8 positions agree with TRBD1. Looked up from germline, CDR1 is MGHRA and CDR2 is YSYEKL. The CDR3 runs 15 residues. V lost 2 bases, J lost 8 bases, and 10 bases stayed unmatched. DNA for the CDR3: TGCGCCAGCAGCCAAAGAAGGATGGACAGGGAAGGCTACACCTTC. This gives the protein CASSQRRMDREGYTF.

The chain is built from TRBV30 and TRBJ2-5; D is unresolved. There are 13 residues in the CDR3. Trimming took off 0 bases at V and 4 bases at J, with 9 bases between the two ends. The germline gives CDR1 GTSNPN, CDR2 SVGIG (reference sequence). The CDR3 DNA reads TGTGCCTGGAGTGTAGCTGCATCAGAGACCCAGTACTTC. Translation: CAWSVAASETQYF. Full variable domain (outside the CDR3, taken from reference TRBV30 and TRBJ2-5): SQTIHQWPATLVQPVGSPLSLECTVEGTSNPNLYWYRQAAGRGLQLLFYSVGIGQISSEVPQNLSASRPQDRQFILSSKKLLLSDSGFYLCAWSVAASETQYFGPGTRLLVL.

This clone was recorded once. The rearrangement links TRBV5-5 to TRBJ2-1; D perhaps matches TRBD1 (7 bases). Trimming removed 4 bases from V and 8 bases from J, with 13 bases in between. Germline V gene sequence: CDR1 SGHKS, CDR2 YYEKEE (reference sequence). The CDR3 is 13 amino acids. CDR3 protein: CASSRQGGDEQFF. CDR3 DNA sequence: TGTGCCAGCAGCCGACAGGGCGGGGATGAGCAGTTCTTC.

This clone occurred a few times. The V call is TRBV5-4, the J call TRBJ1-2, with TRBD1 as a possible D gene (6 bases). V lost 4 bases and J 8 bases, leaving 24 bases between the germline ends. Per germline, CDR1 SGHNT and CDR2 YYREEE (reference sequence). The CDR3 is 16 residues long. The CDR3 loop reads CASSGGATRGVRGYTF. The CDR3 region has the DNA TGTGCCAGCAGCGGTGGGGCCACCAGGGGAGTCAGGGGCTACACCTTC.

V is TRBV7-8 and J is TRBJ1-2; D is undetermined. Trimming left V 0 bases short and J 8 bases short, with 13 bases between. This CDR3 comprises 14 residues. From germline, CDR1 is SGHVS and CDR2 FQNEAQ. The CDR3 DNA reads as TGTGCCAGCAGCTTAGCTTCGGGTGCGAACGGCTACACCTTC. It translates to CASSLASGANGYTF.

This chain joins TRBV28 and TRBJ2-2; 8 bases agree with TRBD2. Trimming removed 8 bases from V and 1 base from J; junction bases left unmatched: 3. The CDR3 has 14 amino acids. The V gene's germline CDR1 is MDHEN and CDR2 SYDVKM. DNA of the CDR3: TGTGCCAGCGCCCTAGCGGGGAACACCGGGGAGCTGTTTTTT. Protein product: CASALAGNTGELFF.

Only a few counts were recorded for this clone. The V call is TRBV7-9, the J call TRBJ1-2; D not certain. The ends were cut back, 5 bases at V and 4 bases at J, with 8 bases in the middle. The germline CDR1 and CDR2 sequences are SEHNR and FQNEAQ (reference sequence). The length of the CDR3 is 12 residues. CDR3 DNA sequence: TGTGCCAGCAGCCAAACGACCTATGGCTACACCTTC. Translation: CASSQTTYGYTF.

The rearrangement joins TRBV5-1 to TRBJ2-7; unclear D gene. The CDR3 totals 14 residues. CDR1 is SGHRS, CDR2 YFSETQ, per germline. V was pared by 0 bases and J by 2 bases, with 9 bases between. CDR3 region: CASSLAGRTYEQYF. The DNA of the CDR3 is TGCGCCAGCAGCTTGGCCGGCAGGACCTACGAGCAGTACTTC. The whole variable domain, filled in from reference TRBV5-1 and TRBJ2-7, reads KAGVTQTPRYLIKTRGQQVTLSCSPISGHRSVSWYQQTPGQGLQFLFEYFSETQRNKGNFPGRFSGRQFSNSRSEMNVSTLELGDSALYLCASSLAGRTYEQYFGPGTRLTVT.

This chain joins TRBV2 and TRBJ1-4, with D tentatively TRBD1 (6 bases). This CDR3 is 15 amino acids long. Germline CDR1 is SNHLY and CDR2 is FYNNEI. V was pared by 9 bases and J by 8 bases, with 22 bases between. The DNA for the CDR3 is TGTGCCAGTGGAGGCGGGGGCAGGGAGAGGGAAAAACTGTTTTTT. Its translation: CASGGGGREREKLFF.

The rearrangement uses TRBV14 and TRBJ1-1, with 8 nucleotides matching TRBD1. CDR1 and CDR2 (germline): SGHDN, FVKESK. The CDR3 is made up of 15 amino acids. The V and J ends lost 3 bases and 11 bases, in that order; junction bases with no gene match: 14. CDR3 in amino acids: CASSQAGTGAVRAFF. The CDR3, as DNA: TGTGCCAGCAGCCAGGCCGGGACAGGCGCCGTGAGGGCTTTCTTT.

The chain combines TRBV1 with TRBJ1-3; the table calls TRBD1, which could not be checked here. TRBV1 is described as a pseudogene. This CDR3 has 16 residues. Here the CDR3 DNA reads TGCACCAGCAGCCAAGATTATGGACAGGGGCGAAACACCATATATTTT. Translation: CTSSQDYGQGRNTIYF.

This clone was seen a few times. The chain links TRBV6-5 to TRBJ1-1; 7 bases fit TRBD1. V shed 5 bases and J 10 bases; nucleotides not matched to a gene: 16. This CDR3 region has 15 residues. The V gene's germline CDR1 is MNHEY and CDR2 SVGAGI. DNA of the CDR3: TGTGCCAGCAGTCCATCCGCGCAGGGGGTTTTTGCAGCTTTCTTT. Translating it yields CASSPSAQGVFAAFF.

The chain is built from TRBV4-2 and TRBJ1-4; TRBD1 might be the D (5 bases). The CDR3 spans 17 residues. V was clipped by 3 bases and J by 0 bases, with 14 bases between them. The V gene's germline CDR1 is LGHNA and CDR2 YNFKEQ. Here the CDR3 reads CASSQPSVGATNEKLFF. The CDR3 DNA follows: TGTGCCAGCAGCCAGCCCTCGGTGGGGGCAACTAATGAAAAACTGTTTTTT.

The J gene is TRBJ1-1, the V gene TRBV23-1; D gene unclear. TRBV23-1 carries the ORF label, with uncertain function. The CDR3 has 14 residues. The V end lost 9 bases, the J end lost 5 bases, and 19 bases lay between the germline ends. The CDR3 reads CARNLKVGETEAFF. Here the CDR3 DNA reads TGCGCCAGGAACCTGAAGGTGGGAGAGACTGAAGCTTTCTTT.